This T cell receptor beta chain comes out of a study of blood T cell repertoires in COVID-19. For the study at large: The cDNA or gDNA used as material had been derived from T cells, B-cell-depleted T cells, or PBMCs.

This CDR3 region has 14 residues. V gave up 6 bases and J gave up 4 bases, with 13 bases separating them. Per germline, CDR1 LNHDA and CDR2 SQIVND (reference sequence). Per the study methods: Amplification of reference gene primers provided the estimated nucleated cell counts. The repertoire was sequenced with immunoSEQ multiplex PCR; TCRdb's copy has only in-frame clones and lacks some. V and J calls plus clone size are reproduced from that table; the DNA served to infer D and trimming. Among around 110,000 clones, roughly 83% were seen once, and the ten largest hold approximately 2.5%. Sequenced material: peripheral blood. The TCR was taken from a man younger than 45 with acute or convalescent COVID-19. This chain joins TRBV19 and TRBJ1-3; D possibly corresponds to TRBD1 (6 bases). In DNA, the CDR3 is TGTGCCAGTAGAAGAACAGGGAAAGGAAACACCATATATTTT. Translated: CASRRTGKGNTIYF.